These 6 T cell receptor beta chains were all obtained from the same sample, sequenced in a study of technical replicates of blood from a few donors. The data were produced by immunoSEQ multiplex PCR, yet TCRdb's version contains in-frame clones alone and is incomplete. The data hold tens of thousands of clones, with approximately 91% observed a single time. Sample: T cells isolated from PBMCs. The receptor set was obtained from a human donor in good health.

The V gene is TRBV6-5, the J gene TRBJ2-7, with D possibly matching TRBD2 (5 bases). The CDR3 runs to 14 residues. The V end lost 10 bases, the J end lost 5 bases, and 21 bases lay between the germline ends. Germline V gene data show CDR1 as MNHEY and CDR2 as SVGAGI. Here the CDR3 DNA reads TGTGCCACCCAACTTCAGACGGGGAACAACGAGCAGTACTTC. Protein: CATQLQTGNNEQYF.

This clone was picked up one time. The chain links TRBV4-1 to TRBJ2-2, with D uncertain. Looked up from germline, CDR1 is MGHRA and CDR2 is YSYEKL. The CDR3 totals 15 residues. Trimming removed 0 bases at V and 5 bases at J, with 10 bases between. The CDR3 sequence: CASSQDHSMTGELFF. In DNA form, the CDR3 reads TGCGCCAGCAGCCAAGACCACTCCATGACCGGGGAGCTGTTTTTT.

The chain is built from TRBV11-3 and TRBJ2-5; TRBD2 aligns across 10 bases. The ends lost 0 bases at V and 2 bases at J; junction bases unmatched: 9. Germline-derived CDR1 and CDR2 are SGHNT and YENEEA. The CDR3 extends over 18 amino acids. The CDR3 bases are TGTGCCAGCAGCTTAGATCGTACTAGCGGGGCTCTTCAAGAGACCCAGTACTTC. It yields the protein CASSLDRTSGALQETQYF.

This chain uses TRBV4-1 with TRBJ2-5, with D unresolved. Germline assignment: CDR1 MGHRA and CDR2 YSYEKL. Trimming stripped 1 base from V and 4 bases from J, with 4 bases between. The CDR3 is made up of 12 amino acids. The CDR3 DNA sequence: TGCGCCAGCAGCCAAGCGGGAGAGACCCAGTACTTC. Protein sequence: CASSQAGETQYF.

This sequence joins TRBV29-1 and TRBJ1-1; D unresolved. Trimming took off 3 bases at V and 11 bases at J, with 16 bases between the two ends. CDR3 length: 12 residues. Germline CDR1 and CDR2: SQVTM and ANQGSEA. Here the CDR3 reads CSVDFEGQRAFF. CDR3 bases: TGCAGCGTTGACTTTGAGGGCCAAAGGGCTTTCTTT.

J is TRBJ1-4 and V is TRBV15; possible D gene TRBD1, 6 bases. Germline CDR1 reads LNHNV; CDR2 reads YYDKDF (reference sequence). This CDR3 is built from 11 residues. V lost 5 bases and J lost 13, with 11 bases in between. The CDR3 here is CATSGTGLLFF. Written as DNA, the CDR3 is TGTGCCACCAGCGGCACAGGGTTACTGTTTTTT.